These 19 T cell receptor beta chains share one sample of origin, sequenced in a study of breast tumors, draining lymph nodes, adjacent tissues. Each CDR3 protein is one row after TCRdb ran MiXCR on the multiplex PCR reads. The profile covers around 22,000 distinct CDR3 sequences, with about 70% appearing a single time and less than 20% taken by the ten largest. Sequences were obtained from tumor-adjacent breast tissue. Receptor source: a female donor with breast cancer. Some clones in this sample may be carry-over from other donors' samples.

The chain couples TRBV19 to TRBJ1-6, with D unclear. The V gene lost 2 bases and the J gene lost 13 bases, with 9 bases spanning the gap. Per germline, CDR1 LNHDA and CDR2 SQIVND (reference sequence). There are 12 residues in the CDR3. The DNA for the CDR3 is TGTGCCAGTAGTATACGCGACGGCCCCCTCCACTTT. It is translated as CASSIRDGPLHF.

V usage is TRBV7-2 and J usage is TRBJ1-5; 9 nucleotides match TRBD1. CDR3 size: 15 residues. CDR1 and CDR2 from the germline V gene are SGHTA and FQGNSA. V shed 4 bases, J shed 5 bases, and the junction held 6 bases outside the gene matches. The CDR3 spells CASSSGQGKYQPQHF. CDR3 DNA sequence: TGTGCCAGCAGCTCCGGACAGGGGAAATATCAGCCCCAGCATTTT.

This clonotype was seen just once. The gene calls are TRBV7-6 and TRBJ2-3; 10 bases fit TRBD2. The V and J ends lost 0 bases and 4 bases, in that order; junction bases with no gene match: 7. Germline values: CDR1 SGHVS, CDR2 FNYEAQ. The CDR3 covers 17 residues. The CDR3 DNA sequence: TGTGCCAGCAGCTTAGCGCGAGCGGGGGGGCTGGCAGATACGCAGTATTTT. It codes for CASSLARAGGLADTQYF.

This sequence joins TRBV6-6 and TRBJ2-3; 12 nucleotides line up with TRBD1. With V trimmed by 5 bases and J by 4 bases, 7 bases remained unmatched. CDR1 and CDR2 from the germline V gene are MNHNY and SVGAGI (reference sequence). The CDR3 is made up of 16 amino acids. DNA for the CDR3: TGTGCCAGCAGTCACCGCGGGACAGGGGGCTCAGATACGCAGTATTTT. Translated: CASSHRGTGGSDTQYF.

This clonotype rates as medium-sized (0.01 to 0.1%). The rearrangement links TRBV2 to TRBJ2-3, with 7 bases matching TRBD1. CDR3 length: 21 amino acids. The germline gives CDR1 SNHLY, CDR2 FYNNEI. Losses at the gene ends were 4 bases for V and 0 bases for J; bases not matched to a gene: 22. In nucleotides, the CDR3 is TGTGCCAGCAGTGTTGGGGACGGGACAGCTAGCCGGGCGGCTAGCACAGATACGCAGTATTTT. It encodes CASSVGDGTASRAASTDTQYF.

This clonotype counts as medium-sized. The chain has TRBV12-3 or TRBV12-4 and TRBJ2-3, with a tentative D call TRBD2 (6 bases). V was trimmed by 3 bases and J by 0 bases, leaving 13 bases between them. The CDR3 extends over 16 amino acids. CDR3 DNA sequence: TGTGCCAGCAGTTTTCAAAGCGCGGGGAGCACAGATACGCAGTATTTT. Translation: CASSFQSAGSTDTQYF.

The chain combines TRBV7-6 with TRBJ2-1; 9 bases line up with TRBD2. The CDR3 consists of 13 residues. The V gene end was trimmed by 5 bases and the J gene end by 9 bases; junction bases not matched to a gene: 5. The germline gives CDR1 SGHVS, CDR2 FNYEAQ. The chain's CDR3 is CASSRSGSLEQFF. DNA of the CDR3: TGTGCCAGCAGCCGTAGCGGGAGTCTTGAGCAGTTCTTC.

This clonotype came up many times. The V gene is TRBV2, the J gene TRBJ2-2; the match to TRBD2 covers 8 bases. Germline lookup yields CDR1 SNHLY and CDR2 FYNNEI. This CDR3 contains 15 residues. V was pared by 4 bases and J by 6 bases, with 7 bases of the junction left unmatched. DNA for the CDR3: TGTGCCAGCAGTGGAGCGGGAGACGGGGCCGGGGAGCTGTTTTTT. As protein: CASSGAGDGAGELFF.

The V call is TRBV2, the J call TRBJ2-5; D may correspond to TRBD1 or TRBD2 (6 bases each). The CDR3 is 13 amino acids. Germline V gives CDR1 SNHLY, CDR2 FYNNEI. Deletions cut 7 bases from V and 1 base from J, with 10 bases between. CDR3 in amino acids: CASNRGPQETQYF. In nucleotides, the CDR3 is TGTGCCAGCAATCGGGGGCCCCAAGAGACCCAGTACTTC.

Regarding this clonotype: Because the CDR3 is missing its conserved closing phenylalanine or tryptophan, this is likely a read error. The chain links TRBV20-1 to TRBJ2-5; D gene uncertain. The CDR3 totals 11 residues. Germline CDR1 is DFQATT and CDR2 is SNEGSKA (reference sequence). CDR3 DNA: TGCAGTGCTCAACACCAGGAGACCCAGTACTGC. This sequence encodes CSAQHQETQYC.

This chain connects TRBV4-2 to TRBJ2-5; D is unresolved. Trimming left V 0 bases short and J 5 bases short, with 13 bases between. Germline V gene lookup returns CDR1 LGHNA and CDR2 YNFKEQ. CDR3 size: 15 residues. The CDR3 DNA sequence: TGTGCCAGCAGCCAAGATGGCACCTCAAGGGAGACCCAGTACTTC. Residues: CASSQDGTSRETQYF.

The V gene is TRBV5-1, the J gene TRBJ1-2; D is possibly TRBD1 (5 bases). The CDR3 contains 16 residues. Per the germline V gene, CDR1 is SGHRS and CDR2 is YFSETQ. V was cut by 0 bases and J by 0 bases, with 12 bases left in between. This CDR3 is CASSLEWGDPNYGYTF. In DNA, the CDR3 is TGCGCCAGCAGCTTGGAATGGGGGGACCCTAACTATGGCTACACCTTC.

This clonotype is medium-sized by share. The chain combines TRBV15 with TRBJ1-5; D is possibly TRBD1 (6 bases). The CDR3 sequence is 15 residues long. V lost 4 bases to trimming and J lost 7 bases, with 17 bases between them. Germline-derived CDR1 and CDR2 are LNHNV and YYDKDF (reference sequence). CDR3 coding DNA: TGTGCCACCAGCAAAACAGGGAACAGGAACCAGCCCCAGCATTTT. This translates into CATSKTGNRNQPQHF. The full variable domain, with the rest looked up from reference TRBV15 and TRBJ1-5, is DAMVIQNPRYQVTQFGKPVTLSCSQTLNHNVMYWYQQKSSQAPKLLFHYYDKDFNNEADTPDNFQSRRPNTSFCFLDIRSPGLGDTAMYLCATSKTGNRNQPQHFGDGTRLSIL.

This chain joins TRBV7-9 and TRBJ2-3; D is perhaps TRBD2 (6 bases). V was pared by 5 bases and J by 4 bases, with 16 bases between. Germline V gene data show CDR1 as SEHNR and CDR2 as FQNEAQ (reference sequence). This CDR3 contains 15 residues. CDR3 amino acids: CASSPGLLLPDTQYF. The CDR3 region has the DNA TGTGCCAGCAGCCCGGGACTGCTCCTTCCAGATACGCAGTATTTT.

Judged by abundance, this clonotype is medium-sized. V is TRBV10-2 and J is TRBJ2-7; possible D gene TRBD2, 6 bases. Germline V gene data show CDR1 as WSHSY and CDR2 as SAAADI. This CDR3 has 13 residues. The V gene lost 3 bases and the J gene lost 5 bases, with 11 bases spanning the gap. The CDR3 here is CASSERLGHEQYF. The CDR3 nucleotides are TGCGCCAGCAGTGAAAGACTAGGCCACGAGCAGTACTTC.

In this sample, this clonotype turned up many times. One end of the junction does not line up with germline, which may come from a read error. The V and J genes are TRBV20-1 and TRBJ2-5; no firm D call. Germline lookup yields CDR1 DFQATT and CDR2 SNEGSKA (reference sequence). This CDR3 comprises 11 residues. The CDR3 sequence is CSANPKETQSF. In nucleotides, the CDR3 is TGCAGTGCTAACCCAAAAGAGACCCAGTCCTTC.

The chain carries TRBV4-2 and TRBJ2-1, with 11 bases lining up with TRBD2. Trimming cost V 4 bases and J 1 base; bases outside gene matches: 6. CDR1 LGHNA and CDR2 YNFKEQ come from the germline V gene. The CDR3 runs to 17 residues. CDR3: CASSPGLAGGSYNEQFF. Here the CDR3 DNA reads TGTGCCAGCAGCCCTGGCCTAGCGGGAGGTTCCTACAATGAGCAGTTCTTC.

In its sample, this clonotype was seen many times. The V gene is TRBV15, the J gene TRBJ1-1; no definite D call. The CDR3 loop spans 12 amino acids. Trimming left V 0 bases short and J 8 bases short, with 7 bases between. Germline values: CDR1 LNHNV, CDR2 YYDKDF (reference sequence). CDR3: CATSRDQQEAFF. CDR3 DNA sequence: TGTGCCACCAGCAGAGATCAGCAGGAAGCTTTCTTT.

The V gene is TRBV20-1, the J gene TRBJ1-4, with D unclear. The CDR3 has 11 residues. Trimming took 3 bases from V and 5 from J, leaving 4 bases between them. CDR1 DFQATT and CDR2 SNEGSKA come from the germline V gene (reference sequence). The CDR3: CSARLNEKLFF. The CDR3 DNA reads TGCAGTGCTAGGCTAAATGAAAAACTGTTTTTT.